Listed here are 17 T cell receptor beta chains from one sample, sequenced in a study of a mutant IDH1 vaccine in newly diagnosed glioma. Their antigens are not known. This sample's time point: week 5, during vaccination. Doses consisted of 300 ug of mutant IDH1 20-mer peptide each, paired with topical imiquimod. Data came from immunoSEQ multiplex PCR; TCRdb stores just in-frame clones and leaves some out. The sample yields roughly 12,000 clones, around 86% seen once. Sequenced here: PBMCs, sampled from a glioma patient whose treatment included an IDH1 peptide vaccine. The receptors originated from a woman aged 40 to 50 with glioma. Some clones in this sample may be carry-over from other donors' samples.

The chain carries TRBV6-5 and TRBJ1-1; D unclear. Germline V lookup: CDR1 MNHEY, CDR2 SVGAGI. Trimming took off 0 bases at V and 4 bases at J, with 6 bases between the two ends. The CDR3 runs 13 residues. The DNA of the CDR3 is TGTGCCAGCAGTTACTCGAGTAGCACTGAAGCTTTCTTT. This translates into CASSYSSSTEAFF.

This chain links TRBV5-4 with TRBJ2-5; TRBD2 is a possible D gene (7 bases). This CDR3 is 14 amino acids long. Deletions cut 4 bases from V and 5 bases from J, with 15 bases between. The V gene's germline CDR1 is SGHNT and CDR2 YYREEE (reference sequence). The CDR3 loop is CASSNPGGPETQYF. The CDR3 nucleotides read TGTGCCAGCAGCAACCCGGGGGGCCCGGAGACCCAGTACTTC.

The J gene is TRBJ1-2, the V gene TRBV6-6; 7 bases align to TRBD1. Germline CDR1 and CDR2: MNHNY and SVGAGI (reference sequence). V dropped 6 bases and J dropped 4; count of bases not matched to a gene: 5. The CDR3 extends over 13 amino acids. Here the CDR3 reads CASRQGIGYGYTF. CDR3 sequence (DNA): TGTGCCAGCAGACAGGGGATTGGCTATGGCTACACCTTC.

The rearrangement joins TRBV10-3 to TRBJ2-3, with D possibly TRBD1 on 5 matching bases. The ends were cut back, 2 bases at V and 0 bases at J, with 9 bases in the middle. The CDR3 extends over 15 amino acids. Germline V CDR1 and CDR2: ENHRY, SYGVKD. This CDR3 is CAISERTSSTDTQYF. The DNA of the CDR3 is TGTGCCATCAGTGAGAGGACATCTAGCACAGATACGCAGTATTTT.

This clone showed up just a few times. The V call is TRBV5-6, the J call TRBJ2-3, with D possibly being TRBD1 (6 bases). The CDR3 spans 14 residues. Germline-derived CDR1 and CDR2 are SGHDT and YYEEEE. V was shortened by 4 bases and J by 2 bases, with 11 bases between the two germline ends. DNA for the CDR3: TGTGCCAGCAGCCCCAGGGGATACACAGATACGCAGTATTTT. Translating it yields CASSPRGYTDTQYF.

This clone was seen a single time. This chain joins TRBV2 and TRBJ2-5; D is tentatively TRBD1 or TRBD2 (5 bases each). V lost 4 bases and J lost 0, with 6 bases in between. Germline V gives CDR1 SNHLY, CDR2 FYNNEI. CDR3 size: 13 residues. This chain's CDR3 is CASSAGHQETQYF. The CDR3 region has the DNA TGTGCCAGCAGTGCGGGACACCAAGAGACCCAGTACTTC.

The rearrangement links TRBV9 to TRBJ2-7; 7 bases agree with TRBD2. The germline V gene encodes CDR1 SGDLS and CDR2 YYNGEE. The CDR3 consists of 15 residues. The ends lost 6 bases at V and 5 bases at J; junction bases unmatched: 14. In DNA, the CDR3 is TGTGCCAGCACCCCTGGAGCGGGGCCCCTCGACGAGCAGTACTTC. It translates to CASTPGAGPLDEQYF.

The J gene is TRBJ2-1, the V gene TRBV11-3; no definite D call. The CDR3 contains 16 residues. Germline V gene data show CDR1 as SGHNT and CDR2 as YENEEA. V lost 1 base to trimming and J lost 0 bases, with 10 bases between them. Written as DNA, the CDR3 is TGTGCCAGCAGCTTAGGTCGTGTAAGCTCCTACAATGAGCAGTTCTTC. It yields the protein CASSLGRVSSYNEQFF.

The V and J genes are TRBV4-1 and TRBJ1-1; possible D gene TRBD1, 6 bases. Per the germline V gene, CDR1 is MGHRA and CDR2 is YSYEKL. CDR3 size: 16 residues. Trimming removed 1 base at V and 5 bases at J, with 17 bases between. The CDR3 here is CASSQASPGTHTEAFF. The CDR3 DNA sequence: TGCGCCAGCAGCCAAGCGTCCCCCGGGACACATACTGAAGCTTTCTTT.

The chain is built from TRBV7-2 and TRBJ2-1; the match to TRBD2 covers 9 bases. CDR1 and CDR2 from the germline V gene are SGHTA and FQGNSA. Trimming removed 3 bases from V and 5 bases from J; junction bases left unmatched: 8. The CDR3 consists of 16 residues. CDR3 in amino acids: CASSFDTSGLNNEQFF. The CDR3 DNA reads TGTGCCAGCAGCTTCGATACTAGCGGGCTAAACAATGAGCAGTTCTTC.

The rearrangement joins TRBV27 to TRBJ2-2; D may be TRBD1 or TRBD2 (6 bases each). V was trimmed by 5 bases and J by 3 bases, leaving 13 bases between them. From germline, CDR1 is MNHEY and CDR2 SMNVEV (reference sequence). The CDR3 covers 15 residues. CDR3 in amino acids: CASSLDRGHTGELFF. In DNA form, the CDR3 reads TGTGCCAGCAGTCTCGACCGGGGGCACACCGGGGAGCTGTTTTTT.

V gene TRBV28 combines with J gene TRBJ1-2; TRBD1 aligns across 9 bases. Unmatched junction bases numbered 6, after V lost 3 bases and J lost 7 bases. Germline lookup yields CDR1 MDHEN and CDR2 SYDVKM. The CDR3 runs 14 residues. CDR3 in amino acids: CASSFNRGPAGYTF. Here the CDR3 DNA reads TGTGCCAGCAGTTTTAACAGGGGGCCTGCTGGCTACACCTTC.

The chain combines TRBV7-2 with TRBJ2-5; D is unclear. The V end lost 2 bases, the J end lost 3 bases, and 1 base lay between the germline ends. The CDR3 has 11 amino acids. Germline CDR1 SGHTA, CDR2 FQGNSA. The CDR3 coding sequence is TGTGCCAGCAGCTTAAAAGAGACCCAGTACTTC. Its protein product is CASSLKETQYF.

The chain recombines TRBV5-5 with TRBJ2-5, with 7 bases matching TRBD2. CDR1 and CDR2 (germline): SGHKS, YYEKEE (reference sequence). The CDR3 consists of 14 residues. The ends lost 3 bases at V and 5 bases at J; junction bases unmatched: 7. CDR3 in amino acids: CASSSGGLGETQYF. DNA of the CDR3: TGTGCCAGCAGCTCTGGAGGACTAGGGGAGACCCAGTACTTC.

In DNA form, the CDR3 reads TGCGCCAGCACCGTGGGGTTGGGGCCGCCCTATGGCTACACCTTC. As protein: CASTVGLGPPYGYTF. The V call is TRBV5-1, the J call TRBJ1-2, with a possible D match to TRBD1 (5 bases). Germline loops: CDR1 SGHRS, CDR2 YFSETQ. The CDR3 spans 15 residues. V lost 6 bases to trimming and J lost 4 bases, with 19 bases between them.

CDR3 sequence: CAWSSGRASLQETQYF. CDR3 coding DNA: TGTGCCTGGAGTAGCGGGCGGGCATCCCTCCAAGAGACCCAGTACTTC. V usage is TRBV30 and J usage is TRBJ2-5; TRBD2 is a possible D gene (6 bases). The V gene lost 2 bases and the J gene lost 1 base, with 17 bases spanning the gap. The germline V gene has CDR1 GTSNPN and CDR2 SVGIG (reference sequence). The CDR3 is 16 residues long.

This chain uses TRBV30 with TRBJ1-5; a weak D match, TRBD1 (5 bases). Germline V gene lookup returns CDR1 GTSNPN and CDR2 SVGIG (reference sequence). Trimming took off 2 bases at V and 1 base at J, with 6 bases between the two ends. CDR3 length: 13 amino acids. The CDR3 sequence: CAWSRGSNQPQHF. For the CDR3, the DNA is TGTGCCTGGAGTAGGGGAAGCAATCAGCCCCAGCATTTT.